This T cell receptor beta chain was obtained from a study of T cells expressing NK-cell markers (dated by TCRdb to the early 2020s). For the wider study: TCR beta-chain repertoires were profiled in sorted CD3+CD56+NKG2C+, CD3+CD56+NKG2C- and CD3+CD56-NKG2C+ T-cell subsets from fewer than 10 donors. Seven of the eight sequenced donors were HCMV-seropositive and one was HCMV-seronegative. The libraries were sequenced on Illumina HiSeq 2000/2500, MiSeq or NextSeq, producing 2 x 150 bp reads. All eight donors whose samples were sequenced were randomly selected healthy volunteers, three of them men and five women.

Sequencing instrument: Illumina HiSeq 2000. TCR beta cDNA libraries were made by 5'RACE template switching that added a universal primer site and unique molecular identifiers. Priming for cDNA synthesis came from the TCR beta constant segment, and two successive PCR amplification steps followed. The study's processing was this. MIGEC was used to demultiplex reads and group the reads by UMI, and MiTCR was used to assemble and quantify clonotypes. To exclude erroneous sequences, only TCR cDNA sequences supported by at least two reads were retained. Downstream repertoire analysis used the tcR package, and clonotypes were matched across fractions by CDR3 nucleotide sequence plus V segment. Antigen specificity was annotated against VDJdb with VDJmatch, allowing one amino acid substitution in CDR3. TCRdb reprocessed the sequencing reads and holds a single record per CDR3 protein sequence, with no DNA. None of the V and J calls come from the authors' own analysis; TCRdb made them. The sample's table lists a count of some 120,000 distinct CDR3 sequences. The top ten hold 15% to 20% of the sample.

Overall study results and their limits: Those dominant clonotypes were again the most abundant among CD3+CD56-NKG2C+ cells in four donors, at roughly 28.3-65%. For over five donors, the dominant CD3+CD56+NKG2C+ clonotypes were among the top 10 CD8+ clonotypes and accounted for about 1.0-8% of CD8+ T cells. Whether the expanded NKG2C-expressing T cell clones were specific for HCMV antigens remained unclear.

HCMV-specific IgG was detected in serum with a commercial ELISA kit to determine HCMV serostatus. Peripheral blood mononuclear cells were isolated from blood by Ficoll density gradient centrifugation. Worth noting for this clonotype: Its target antigen remains unknown.

The germline V gene (reference sequence) gives CDR1 as SEHNR and CDR2 as FQNEAQ. From the cysteine up to the phenylalanine, the CDR3 has a length of 16 residues. Nucleotide data are not available. The clonotype was recovered from a woman between 18 and 75 years old in good health. The chain uses TRBV7-9 and TRBJ1-2; TCRdb's D call, TRBD1, is unchecked because there is no DNA. Sequencing input: blood T cells: a sorted CD56 or NKG2C T cell subset, CD4+ or CD8+ T cells, or bulk PBMC T cells (not recorded which). The CDR3 in this case is CASTEPTVTVNYGYTF.